This T cell receptor (beta chain) is from a study of blood T cells in healthy people across ages. On the study more broadly: With template switching, about one barcoded beta molecule was captured per two T cells.

For the second PCR, which ran for 7 to 11 cycles, a sample-barcoded 5' primer and a J-beta primer mix were used. Carrying 12 random nucleotides, a template-switch adaptor labeled each individual cDNA molecule. All samples gave at least 2.5 million CDR3-containing paired-end reads. TCRdb re-called the 5' RACE reads through MiXCR, storing one row per CDR3 protein. The sample includes 380,000 or so distinct CDR3 sequences, roughly half seen only once; the top ten take under 65%. Study-wide results and caveats: Per million T cells, the diversity of TCR beta decreased roughly linearly as age advanced.

Germline loops: CDR1 MNHEY, CDR2 SMNVEV (reference sequence). The CDR3 spans 17 residues. V was pared by 4 bases and J by 6 bases, with 14 bases of the junction left unmatched. Notes on this clonotype: What it binds is unknown.

The TCR was taken from a man aged 55 to 70 in good health. This chain joins TRBV27 and TRBJ2-3, with 9 bases lining up with TRBD2. The sample consisted of blood. DNA for the CDR3: TGTGCCAGCAGTTCCCCCAAGGGGCTAGCGGGATTGGATACGCAGTATTTT. Its translation: CASSSPKGLAGLDTQYF.